A single count supports the clone carrying this T cell receptor beta chain. The sample comes from a study of blood T cell repertoires in COVID-19. The CDR3 has 15 amino acids. Trimming at V came to 3 bases and at J to 5 bases, leaving 2 bases not matched to a gene. Germline assignment: CDR1 LNHDA and CDR2 SQIVND (reference sequence). Here immunoSEQ multiplex PCR was the method, and the copy in TCRdb shows in-frame clones only, minus some. The data show 120,000 to 150,000 clones, over 75% seen once. This TCR was sampled from a man between 18 and 29 years old with COVID-19, enrolled during active disease. The rearrangement links TRBV19 to TRBJ2-2; 11 bases are shared with TRBD1. The sample taken for sequencing was peripheral blood. In DNA form, the CDR3 reads TGTGCCAGTAGTATTAGGGACAGGGGGACCGGGGAGCTGTTTTTT. Translating gives CASSIRDRGTGELFF.